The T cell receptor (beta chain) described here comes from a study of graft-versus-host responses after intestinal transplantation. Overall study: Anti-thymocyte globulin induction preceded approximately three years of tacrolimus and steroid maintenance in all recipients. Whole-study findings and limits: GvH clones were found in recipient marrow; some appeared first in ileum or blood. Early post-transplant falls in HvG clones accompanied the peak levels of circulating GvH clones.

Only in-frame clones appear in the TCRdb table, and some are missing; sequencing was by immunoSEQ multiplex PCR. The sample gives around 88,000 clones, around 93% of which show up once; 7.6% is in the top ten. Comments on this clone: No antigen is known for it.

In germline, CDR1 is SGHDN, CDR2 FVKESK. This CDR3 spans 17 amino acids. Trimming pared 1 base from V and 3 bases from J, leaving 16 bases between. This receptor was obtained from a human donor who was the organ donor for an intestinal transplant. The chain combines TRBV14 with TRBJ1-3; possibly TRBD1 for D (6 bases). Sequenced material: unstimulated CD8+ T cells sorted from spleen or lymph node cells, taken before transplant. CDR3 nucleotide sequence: TGTGCCAGCAGCCAAGGATGGTCAGGGGATGGTGGAAACACCATATATTTT. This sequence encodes CASSQGWSGDGGNTIYF.